The 10 T cell receptor beta chains listed next were all sequenced from one sample in a study of blood T cell repertoires in COVID-19. Measured with immunoSEQ multiplex PCR; TCRdb has only the in-frame clones, and not every one. The sample records some 65,000 clones, around 93% being singletons. Specimen: peripheral blood. The source is a man aged 70 or older with active COVID-19.

The chain couples TRBV6-1 to TRBJ2-4; D might be TRBD2 (6 bases). The CDR3 is 15 amino acids. Germline V gene sequence: CDR1 MNHNS, CDR2 SASEGT. Between the trimmed V and J ends, which lost 3 bases and 2 bases, there was a span of 11 bases. The CDR3 bases are TGTGCCAGCAGTGAGACGCGGGGATCCAAAAACATTCAGTACTTC. Translation gives CASSETRGSKNIQYF.

The chain has TRBV9 and TRBJ2-1; D may be TRBD2 (6 bases). Germline lookup yields CDR1 SGDLS and CDR2 YYNGEE. The V and J ends lost 0 bases and 10 bases respectively, with 14 bases between them. This CDR3 has 14 residues. For the CDR3, the DNA is TGTGCCAGCAGCGTAGGGGCAGGGAGGACCGAGCAGTTCTTC. This gives the protein CASSVGAGRTEQFF.

The gene calls are TRBV7-9 and TRBJ2-5; 9 bases map to TRBD1. CDR3 length equals 15 residues. The germline V gene encodes CDR1 SEHNR and CDR2 FQNEAQ (reference sequence). V dropped 0 bases and J dropped 4; count of bases not matched to a gene: 3. Written as DNA, the CDR3 is TGTGCCAGCAGCTTAGCCGGGACAGGGAGAGAGACCCAGTACTTC. It translates to CASSLAGTGRETQYF. The entire variable domain, with the rest obtained from reference TRBV7-9 and TRBJ2-5, is as follows: DTGVSQNPRHKITKRGQNVTFRCDPISEHNRLYWYRQTLGQGPEFLTYFQNEAQLEKSRLLSDRFSAERPKGSFSTLEIQRTEQGDSAMYLCASSLAGTGRETQYFGPGTRLLVL.

This clone was seen once. This chain joins TRBV5-1 and TRBJ2-2; 9 bases match TRBD1. The CDR3 contains 16 residues. Unmatched junction bases numbered 7, after V lost 3 bases and J lost 4 bases. Germline V lookup: CDR1 SGHRS, CDR2 YFSETQ. The CDR3 nucleotides are TGCGCCAGCAGCTCACGGACAGGGGAGAGCACCGGGGAGCTGTTTTTT. It yields the protein CASSSRTGESTGELFF.

This chain connects TRBV3-1 (or the pseudogene TRBV3-2) to TRBJ2-7, with D unclear. The CDR3 consists of 11 residues. CDR1 LGHDT and CDR2 YNNKEL come from the germline V gene (reference sequence). Trimming removed 4 bases from V and 4 bases from J, with 5 bases in between. The CDR3 spells CASSLEYEQYF. DNA of the CDR3: TGTGCCAGCAGCCTGGAGTACGAGCAGTACTTC.

This clone appeared a single time. V gene TRBV6-5 combines with J gene TRBJ2-7, with TRBD1 identical over 8 bases. V trimming: 8 bases; J trimming: 2 bases; junction bases outside the gene matches: 5. The length of the CDR3 is 13 residues. Per the germline V gene, CDR1 is MNHEY and CDR2 is SVGAGI. The CDR3 DNA reads as TGTGCCAGCCCACAGGGGGGTACCTACGAGCAGTACGTC. Amino acid sequence: CASPQGGTYEQYV.

A few counts support this clone. As DNA, the CDR3 is TGTGCCAGCAGCTTAGCGTCTAGCGGGGGGCCCGGAGATACGCAGTATTTT. This codes for CASSLASSGGPGDTQYF. The chain links TRBV7-9 to TRBJ2-3, with 11 positions matching TRBD2. The CDR3 consists of 17 residues. Germline assignment: CDR1 SEHNR and CDR2 FQNEAQ (reference sequence). Losses at the gene ends were 0 bases for V and 5 bases for J; bases not matched to a gene: 7.

This sequence joins TRBV29-1 and TRBJ2-1; D possibly corresponds to TRBD1 (5 bases). CDR3 size: 19 residues. Germline V CDR1 and CDR2: SQVTM, ANQGSEA. V was trimmed by 4 bases and J by 0 bases, leaving 25 bases between them. DNA of the CDR3: TGCAGCGTTGTATCGCACAGGCAGGACACCCAAAGCTCCTACAATGAGCAGTTCTTC. It encodes CSVVSHRQDTQSSYNEQFF.

V is TRBV6-1 and J is TRBJ2-4, with D possibly being TRBD2 (6 bases). V was trimmed by 1 base and J by 1 base, leaving 11 bases between them. The germline gives CDR1 MNHNS, CDR2 SASEGT. This CDR3 is built from 16 residues. The CDR3 region has the DNA TGTGCCAGCAGTGAAGGTCAGGGACTCGCCAAAAACATTCAGTACTTC. Encoded protein: CASSEGQGLAKNIQYF.

This clone was counted a single time. Here the CDR3 reads CASSLGLAGGPSTDTQYF. The CDR3 DNA is TGTGCCAGCAGCCTGGGACTAGCGGGGGGACCTAGCACAGATACGCAGTATTTT. The chain has TRBV5-4 and TRBJ2-3, with 15 nucleotides matching TRBD2. Germline loops: CDR1 SGHNT, CDR2 YYREEE (reference sequence). CDR3 size: 18 residues. V was clipped by 4 bases and J by 0 bases; unmatched bases: 6.